A single T cell receptor (beta chain) is shown here with its context. During active infection, Seattle patients enrolled and were then monitored through disease. Study processing details: Reference gene primer amplification gave nucleated cell count estimates. Clones were sequenced by immunoSEQ multiplex PCR, and TCRdb holds only the in-frame ones, with some missing. From that table come the V and J calls and clone size; the DNA was used to work out D and trimming. The table records fewer than 300,000 clones, roughly 90% of them present only once. The entry originates in a study of blood T cell repertoires in COVID-19. The overall study: The United States, Italy and Spain supplied acute and convalescent COVID-19 samples. PBMCs, B-cell-depleted T cells, or T cells provided the cDNA or gDNA that made up the material.

V lost 5 bases and J lost 4; bases outside the gene matches: 10. Germline lookup yields CDR1 MNHEY and CDR2 SMNVEV (reference sequence). The CDR3 loop spans 16 amino acids. This receptor was obtained from a woman aged 25-40 years with COVID-19, enrolled during active disease. The sample consisted of peripheral blood. This chain uses TRBV27 with TRBJ2-2; 7 bases align to TRBD1. The DNA of the CDR3 is TGTGCCAGCAGTCCCCAGACAGGGAGAATCACCGGGGAGCTGTTTTTT. Its protein is CASSPQTGRITGELFF.